What follows are 10 T cell receptor beta chains derived from one specimen sequenced in a study of T cell responses to AZD1222 COVID-19 vaccine (dated by TCRdb to 2020 to 2022). The intended sense of this specimen's time point label: baseline before first vaccination. Libraries were constructed by the immunoSEQ multiplex PCR assay. TCRdb holds this immuneACCESS table with in-frame rearrangements only. Some clones are missing; in checked studies, unresolved V genes explain under half, and the rest has no known cause. The sample table shows over 100,000 clones, and approximately 91% are seen once. Clones ranked in the top ten supply approximately 2.4% of the sample. The source material was peripheral blood, sampled on day 0 of AZD1222 vaccination. The receptors were gathered from an adult in good health.

In DNA, the CDR3 is TGTGCCAGCTCACTCGATGTGGGGGACTTAAGCGGCTACACCTTC. Protein sequence: CASSLDVGDLSGYTF. The chain couples TRBV18 to TRBJ1-2; perhaps TRBD1 as D (5 bases). Germline V gives CDR1 KGHSH, CDR2 LQKENI. The CDR3 sequence is 15 residues long. V was shortened by 4 bases and J by 8 bases, with 20 bases between the two germline ends.

The chain employs TRBV5-1 and TRBJ2-1, with 7 bases that match TRBD2. In germline, CDR1 is SGHRS, CDR2 YFSETQ. Losses at the gene ends were 6 bases for V and 4 bases for J; bases not matched to a gene: 13. CDR3 length: 16 residues. The CDR3 protein is CASTGVGGSAYNEQFF. In DNA, the CDR3 is TGCGCCAGCACCGGGGTTGGCGGGAGCGCGTACAATGAGCAGTTCTTC.

The J gene is TRBJ2-7, the V gene TRBV2, with TRBD1 as a possible D gene (6 bases). With 5 bases removed from V and 6 bases from J, the gap between germline ends came to 17 bases. The CDR3 sequence is 14 residues long. Per germline, CDR1 SNHLY and CDR2 FYNNEI. The chain's CDR3 is CASSTRGTWGEQYF. CDR3 nucleotide sequence: TGTGCCAGCAGTACCAGGGGAACCTGGGGCGAGCAGTACTTC.

The chain couples TRBV29-1 to TRBJ1-1; weak D call: TRBD1 (5 bases). V lost 7 bases and J 0 bases, leaving 12 bases between the germline ends. From germline, CDR1 is SQVTM and CDR2 ANQGSEA. The CDR3 consists of 13 residues. In DNA, the CDR3 is TGCAGCGCGGCGACAGCTATGAACACTGAAGCTTTCTTT. Its translation is CSAATAMNTEAFF.

The V and J genes are TRBV19 and TRBJ2-7; TRBD2 might be the D (6 bases). The CDR3 is 15 amino acids. Germline CDR1 LNHDA, CDR2 SQIVND (reference sequence). Trimming removed 6 bases from V and 2 bases from J, with 17 bases in between. CDR3 nucleotide sequence: TGTGCCAGTAGCCACGGAGGGGCAGGGACCTACGAGCAGTACTTC. Its translation is CASSHGGAGTYEQYF.

The rearrangement links TRBV28 to TRBJ1-2; D call uncertain. V was cut by 2 bases and J by 4 bases, with 8 bases left in between. In germline, CDR1 is MDHEN, CDR2 SYDVKM. This CDR3 is built from 13 residues. In DNA, the CDR3 is TGTGCCAGCAGTTTAAAGGTACCCTATGGCTACACCTTC. The encoded protein is CASSLKVPYGYTF.

This clone was counted a single time. V usage is TRBV3-1 (or the pseudogene TRBV3-2) and J usage is TRBJ2-4; TRBD2 matches 9 bases. Trimming at V came to 4 bases and at J to 0 bases, leaving 4 bases not matched to a gene. Germline V gene lookup returns CDR1 LGHDT and CDR2 YNNKEL (reference sequence). CDR3 size: 16 residues. CDR3 sequence (DNA): TGTGCCAGCAGCCTCCCTAGCGGGGCAGCCAAAAACATTCAGTACTTC. Translation: CASSLPSGAAKNIQYF.

This chain joins TRBV28 and TRBJ1-6; D possibly corresponds to TRBD1 (6 bases). CDR1 is MDHEN, CDR2 SYDVKM, per germline. The CDR3 spans 16 residues. V lost 6 bases and J lost 5, with 17 bases in between. The CDR3 sequence: CASRKNAAGDNSPLHF. The CDR3 DNA is TGTGCCAGCAGGAAAAACGCGGCAGGGGATAATTCACCCCTCCACTTT.

This clone was detected once. The chain recombines TRBV13 with TRBJ2-7; perhaps D is TRBD1 or TRBD2 (6 bases each). V lost 0 bases to trimming and J lost 2 bases, with 11 bases between them. The length of the CDR3 is 15 residues. Germline CDR1 reads PRHDT; CDR2 reads FYEKMQ (reference sequence). The CDR3 bases are TGTGCCAGCAGCTTAGGCGGGGGCAGTACCTACGAGCAGTACTTC. Protein: CASSLGGGSTYEQYF.

The chain couples TRBV24-1 to TRBJ2-2; possibly TRBD2 for D (6 bases). The V end was cut by 7 bases, the J end by 5 bases, with 13 bases between. Germline values: CDR1 KGHDR, CDR2 SFDVKD. CDR3 length equals 14 residues. The CDR3 reads CATREGGRTGELFF. The CDR3 DNA is TGTGCCACCAGGGAGGGCGGTCGAACCGGGGAGCTGTTTTTT.